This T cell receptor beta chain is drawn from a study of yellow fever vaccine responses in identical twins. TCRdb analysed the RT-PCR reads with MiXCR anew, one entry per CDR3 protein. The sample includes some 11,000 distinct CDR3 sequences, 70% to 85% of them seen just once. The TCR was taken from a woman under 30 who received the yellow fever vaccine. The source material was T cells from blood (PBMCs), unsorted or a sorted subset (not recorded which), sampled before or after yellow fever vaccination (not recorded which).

CDR3 nucleotides: TGTGCCAGCAGCTTAGAAGGGACAGACCGATTCTACGAGCAGTACTTC. Residues: CASSLEGTDRFYEQYF. The rearrangement uses TRBV11-1 and TRBJ2-7; 7 bases fit TRBD1. The CDR3 contains 16 residues. V trimming: 1 base; J trimming: 3 bases; junction bases outside the gene matches: 9. Germline values: CDR1 SGHAT, CDR2 FQDESV (reference sequence). The full variable domain, completed using reference TRBV11-1 and TRBJ2-7, is EAEVAQSPRYKITEKSQAVAFWCDPISGHATLYWYRQILGQGPELLVQFQDESVVDDSQLPKDRFSAERLKGVDSTLKIQPAELGDSAMYLCASSLEGTDRFYEQYFGPGTRLTVT.